This T cell receptor beta chain was obtained from a study of cytomegalovirus exposure and HLA in healthy donors. This CDR3 is 16 amino acids long. Germline values: CDR1 SGHDT, CDR2 YYEEEE. Trimming removed 0 bases from V and 1 base from J; junction bases left unmatched: 4. PCR employed 60 Vbeta and 13 Jbeta primers. Produced via immunoSEQ multiplex PCR; TCRdb's table is partial and in-frame only. This sample has some 120,000 clones, with 65% found just once. The chain carries TRBV5-6 and TRBJ2-5, with 9 bases matching TRBD1. The specimen was PBMCs. The clonotype originates from a middle-aged woman in good health and CMV-seropositive. The CDR3 DNA sequence: TGTGCCAGCAGCTTGGGACAGGGGGTTTCCCAAGAGACCCAGTACTTC. Its protein product is CASSLGQGVSQETQYF.